This passage covers 8 T cell receptor beta chains from one sample sequenced in a study of technical replicates of blood from several donors. Repertoires were generated with immunoSEQ multiplex PCR, while TCRdb's copy carries only in-frame clones and drops some. Among around 56,000 clones listed, about 96% were seen once. The sequenced material came from PBMCs. The receptors were sampled from a human donor in good health. Some clones in this sample may be carry-over from other donors' samples.

The chain employs TRBV28 and TRBJ1-1; D is uncertain. Trimming shortened V by 5 bases and J by 1 base, and 8 bases separated the two germline ends. The CDR3 runs to 13 residues. CDR1 is MDHEN and CDR2 is SYDVKM in the germline V gene. The CDR3 DNA reads as TGTGCCAGCAGTGAGAGCTCGAACACTGAAGCTTTCTTT. Translated, it gives CASSESSNTEAFF.

This clone was recorded once. The CDR3 nucleotides read TGTGCCAGCAGCCCCGGACAGGGCTATAATTCACCCCTCCACTTT. This sequence encodes CASSPGQGYNSPLHF. This sequence joins TRBV6-5 and TRBJ1-6, with 8 bases lining up with TRBD1. Germline V gene data show CDR1 as MNHEY and CDR2 as SVGAGI. This CDR3 contains 15 residues. V lost 6 bases to trimming and J lost 3 bases; unmatched junction nucleotides: 4.

The gene calls are TRBV10-3 and TRBJ2-1; 14 bases match TRBD2. This CDR3 has 15 residues. The V gene end was trimmed by 2 bases and the J gene end by 12 bases; junction bases not matched to a gene: 6. CDR1 and CDR2 from the germline V gene are ENHRY and SYGVKD. The CDR3 DNA reads TGTGCCATCAGTGAGGGGGGGACTAGCGGGAGAGGGCAGTTCTTC. Protein product: CAISEGGTSGRGQFF.

The chain carries TRBV27 and TRBJ1-3; D remains ambiguous. Germline V gene data show CDR1 as MNHEY and CDR2 as SMNVEV (reference sequence). V lost 3 bases, J lost 1 base, and 7 bases lay in between. CDR3 size: 14 residues. CDR3 in DNA: TGTGCCAGCAGTTTGGGCATATCTGGAAACACCATATATTTT. It encodes CASSLGISGNTIYF.

This clone appeared a single time. The J gene is TRBJ1-3, the V gene TRBV7-6, with a weak D call TRBD1 (6 bases). CDR3 length equals 16 residues. The V end lost 1 base, the J end lost 4 bases, and 14 bases lay between the germline ends. The germline V gene encodes CDR1 SGHVS and CDR2 FNYEAQ. CDR3 region: CASSLGVGGHGNTIYF. CDR3 DNA: TGTGCCAGCAGCTTAGGGGTGGGGGGGCACGGAAACACCATATATTTT.

The rearrangement links TRBV12-5 to TRBJ1-1; 12 bases are a match to TRBD1. J gave up 2 bases and V 5 bases, and 0 bases lay outside the gene matches. The CDR3 is made up of 14 amino acids. Germline V gene sequence: CDR1 LGHNT, CDR2 FRNRAP. CDR3 sequence (DNA): TGTGCTAGTGGTGGGACAGGGGGCAACACTGAAGCTTTCTTT. Amino acids: CASGGTGGNTEAFF.

The V call is TRBV5-1, the J call TRBJ1-1; a possible D gene is TRBD1 (5 bases). CDR1 is SGHRS, CDR2 YFSETQ, per germline. Trimming pared 4 bases from V and 1 base from J, leaving 23 bases between. The CDR3 consists of 18 residues. CDR3 nucleotides: TGCGCCAGCAGCGTCGGGGTGGGGGACTCGCCCAGGAACACTGAAGCTTTCTTT. This translates into CASSVGVGDSPRNTEAFF.

The chain couples TRBV7-2 to TRBJ1-1; D is ambiguous. The CDR3 length is 14 residues. The V gene's germline CDR1 is SGHTA and CDR2 FQGNSA. V was trimmed by 7 bases and J by 0 bases, leaving 12 bases between them. CDR3 loop: CASTPRRLNTEAFF. The CDR3 coding sequence is TGTGCCAGCACCCCACGGCGGCTGAACACTGAAGCTTTCTTT.